This T cell receptor beta chain was observed in a study of T cells in Graves' hyperthyroidism and ophthalmopathy. This clonotype was seen a few times. Amplified regions were TCR beta CDR3 sequences from RNA transcripts. The HTBI primer set served for first-round RT-PCR of the TCR CDR3. In TCRdb, the multiplex PCR reads were re-called with MiXCR into one record per CDR3 protein. The table records some 760,000 distinct CDR3 sequences, less than 15% of them present only once. The CDR3 totals 15 residues. V was shortened by 6 bases and J by 1 base, with 10 bases between the two germline ends. This chain connects TRBV12-3 or TRBV12-4 to TRBJ2-6, with TRBD2 as a possible D gene (6 bases). Material: blood. This receptor was obtained from a woman aged 18-30 years with Graves' hyperthyroidism. The CDR3 DNA sequence: TGTGCCAGCAGGGCAGGGACTTCTGGGGCCAACGTCCTGACTTTC. Its translation: CASRAGTSGANVLTF.